This T cell receptor (beta chain) was sequenced for a study of cytomegalovirus exposure and HLA in healthy donors. This CDR3 spans 11 amino acids. Germline values: CDR1 KGHSH, CDR2 LQKENI. V lost 6 bases and J lost 2, with 4 bases in between. Note on this clone: The antigen remains undetermined.

Study-wide results and caveats: At a 0.05 false discovery rate, a later analysis found around 15,000 TCR beta sequences to be associated with HLA alleles.

The PCR contained 60 Vbeta and 13 Jbeta primers. Produced via immunoSEQ multiplex PCR; TCRdb's table is partial and in-frame only. The sample has roughly 99,000 clones; about 85% are singletons. The chain couples TRBV18 to TRBJ2-5; D is unclear. This receptor was taken from a man between 25 and 39 years old in good health and CMV-seronegative. Material: PBMCs. CDR3 sequence (DNA): TGTGCCAGCTCGCGACAAGAGACCCAGTACTTC. Translated, it gives CASSRQETQYF.